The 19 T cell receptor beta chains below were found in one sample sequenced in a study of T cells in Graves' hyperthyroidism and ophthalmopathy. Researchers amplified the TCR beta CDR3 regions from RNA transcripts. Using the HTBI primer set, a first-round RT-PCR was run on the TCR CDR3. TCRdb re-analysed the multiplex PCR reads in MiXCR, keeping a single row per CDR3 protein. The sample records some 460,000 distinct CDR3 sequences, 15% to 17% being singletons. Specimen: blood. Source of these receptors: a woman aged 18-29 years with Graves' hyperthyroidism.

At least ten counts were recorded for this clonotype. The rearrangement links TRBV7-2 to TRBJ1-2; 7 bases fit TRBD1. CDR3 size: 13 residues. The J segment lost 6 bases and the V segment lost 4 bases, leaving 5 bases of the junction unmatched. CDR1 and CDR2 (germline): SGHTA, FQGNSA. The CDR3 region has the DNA TGTGCCAGCAGCTCGGGACAGAACAATGGCTACACCTTC. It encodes CASSSGQNNGYTF.

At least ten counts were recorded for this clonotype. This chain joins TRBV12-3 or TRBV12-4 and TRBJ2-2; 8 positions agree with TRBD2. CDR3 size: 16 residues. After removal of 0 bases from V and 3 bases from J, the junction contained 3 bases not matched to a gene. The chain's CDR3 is CASSLAPAGDTGELFF. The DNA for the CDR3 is TGTGCCAGCAGTTTAGCCCCAGCGGGAGACACCGGGGAGCTGTTTTTT.

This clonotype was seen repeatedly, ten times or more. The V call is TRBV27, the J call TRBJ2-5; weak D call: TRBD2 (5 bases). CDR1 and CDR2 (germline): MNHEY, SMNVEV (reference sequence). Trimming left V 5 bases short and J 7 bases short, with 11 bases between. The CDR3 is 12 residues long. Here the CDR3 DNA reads TGTGCCAGCAGTCCCGCTCGGGGGACCCAGTACTTC. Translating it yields CASSPARGTQYF.

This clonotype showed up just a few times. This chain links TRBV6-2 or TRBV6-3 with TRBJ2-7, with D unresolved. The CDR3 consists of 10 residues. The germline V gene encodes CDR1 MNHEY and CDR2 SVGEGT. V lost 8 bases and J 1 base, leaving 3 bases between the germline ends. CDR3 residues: CASGSYEQYF. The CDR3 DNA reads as TGTGCCAGCGGTTCCTACGAGCAGTACTTC.

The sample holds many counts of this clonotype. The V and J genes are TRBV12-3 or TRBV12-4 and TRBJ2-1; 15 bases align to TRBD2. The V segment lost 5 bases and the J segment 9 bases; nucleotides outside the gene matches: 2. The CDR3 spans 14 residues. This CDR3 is CASSGGLAGGEQFF. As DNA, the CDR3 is TGTGCCAGCAGTGGGGGACTAGCGGGGGGTGAGCAGTTCTTC.

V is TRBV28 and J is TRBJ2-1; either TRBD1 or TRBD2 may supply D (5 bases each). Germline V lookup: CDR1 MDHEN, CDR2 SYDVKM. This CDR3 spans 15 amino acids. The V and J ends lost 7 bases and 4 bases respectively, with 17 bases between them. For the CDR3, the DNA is TGTGCCAGCATCAAGTCGGGACCTTTGTACAATGAGCAGTTCTTC. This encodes CASIKSGPLYNEQFF.

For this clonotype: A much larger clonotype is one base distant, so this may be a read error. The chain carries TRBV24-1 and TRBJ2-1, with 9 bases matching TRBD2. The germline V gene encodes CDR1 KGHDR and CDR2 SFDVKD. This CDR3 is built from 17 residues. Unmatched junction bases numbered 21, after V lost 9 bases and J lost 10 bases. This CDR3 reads CATAERDGGGLAYEQFF. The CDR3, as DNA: TGTGCCACCGCCGAGCGGGACGGGGGAGGACTAGCGTACGAGCAGTTCTTC.

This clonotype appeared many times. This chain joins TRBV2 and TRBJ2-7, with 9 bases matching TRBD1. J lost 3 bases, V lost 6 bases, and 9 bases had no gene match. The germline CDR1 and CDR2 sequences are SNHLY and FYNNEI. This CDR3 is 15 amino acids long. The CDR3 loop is CASRRMGQGYYEQYF. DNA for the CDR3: TGTGCCAGCAGGAGAATGGGACAGGGATACTACGAGCAGTACTTC.

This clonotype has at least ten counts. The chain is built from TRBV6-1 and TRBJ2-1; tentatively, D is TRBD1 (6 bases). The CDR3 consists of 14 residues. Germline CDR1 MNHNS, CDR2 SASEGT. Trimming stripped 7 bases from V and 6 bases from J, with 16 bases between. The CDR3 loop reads CASIRAGASNEQFF. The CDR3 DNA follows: TGTGCCAGCATTCGGGCAGGGGCCAGCAATGAGCAGTTCTTC.

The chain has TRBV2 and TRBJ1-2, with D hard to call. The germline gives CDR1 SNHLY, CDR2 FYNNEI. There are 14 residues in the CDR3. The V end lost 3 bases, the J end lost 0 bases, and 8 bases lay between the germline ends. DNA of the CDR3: TGTGCCAGCAGTGACAGGTCAGCTAACTATGGCTACACCTTC. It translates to CASSDRSANYGYTF.

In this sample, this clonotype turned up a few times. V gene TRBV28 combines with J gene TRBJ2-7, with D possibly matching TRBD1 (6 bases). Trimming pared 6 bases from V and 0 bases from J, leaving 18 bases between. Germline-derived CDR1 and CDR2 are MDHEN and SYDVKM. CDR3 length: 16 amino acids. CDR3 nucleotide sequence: TGTGCCAGCAGCCCCTTACAGGGCCCCAGCTCCTACGAGCAGTACTTC. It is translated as CASSPLQGPSSYEQYF. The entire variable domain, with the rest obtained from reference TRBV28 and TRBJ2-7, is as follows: DVKVTQSSRYLVKRTGEKVFLECVQDMDHENMFWYRQDPGLGLRLIYFSYDVKMKEKGDIPEGYSVSREKKERFSLILESASTNQTSMYLCASSPLQGPSSYEQYFGPGTRLTVT.

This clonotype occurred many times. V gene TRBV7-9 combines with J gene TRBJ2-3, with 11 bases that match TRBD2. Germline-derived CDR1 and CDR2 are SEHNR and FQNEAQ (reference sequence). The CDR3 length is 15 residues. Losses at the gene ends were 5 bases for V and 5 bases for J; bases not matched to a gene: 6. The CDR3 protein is CASSRSGGAIDTQYF. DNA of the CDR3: TGTGCCAGCAGCCGTAGCGGGGGGGCCATAGATACGCAGTATTTT.

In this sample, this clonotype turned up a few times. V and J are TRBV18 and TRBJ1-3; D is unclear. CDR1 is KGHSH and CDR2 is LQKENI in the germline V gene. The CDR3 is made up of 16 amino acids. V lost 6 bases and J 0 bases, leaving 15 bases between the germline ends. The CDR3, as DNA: TGTGCCAGCTCGCAGGCACTCTCAAGCTCTGGAAACACCATATATTTT. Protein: CASSQALSSSGNTIYF. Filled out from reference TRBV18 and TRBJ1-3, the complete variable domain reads NAGVMQNPRHLVRRRGQEARLRCSPMKGHSHVYWYRQLPEEGLKFMVYLQKENIIDESGMPKERFSAEFPKEGPSILRIQQVVRGDSAAYFCASSQALSSSGNTIYFGEGSWLTVV.

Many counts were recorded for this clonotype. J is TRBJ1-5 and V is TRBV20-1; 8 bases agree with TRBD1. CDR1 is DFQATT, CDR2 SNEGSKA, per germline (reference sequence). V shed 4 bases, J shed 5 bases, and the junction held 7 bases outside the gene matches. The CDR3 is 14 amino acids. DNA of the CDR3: TGCAGTGCTAACCCGTCAGGGGGCGATCAGCCCCAGCATTTT. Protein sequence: CSANPSGGDQPQHF.

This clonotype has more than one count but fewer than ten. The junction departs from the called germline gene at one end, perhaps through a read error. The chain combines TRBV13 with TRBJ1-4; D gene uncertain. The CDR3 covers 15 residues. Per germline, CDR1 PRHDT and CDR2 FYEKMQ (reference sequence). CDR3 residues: CASSLGDRPNEKLFF. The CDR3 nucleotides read TGTGCCAGCAGCCTAGGTGACCGCCCTAATGAAAAACTGTTTTTT.

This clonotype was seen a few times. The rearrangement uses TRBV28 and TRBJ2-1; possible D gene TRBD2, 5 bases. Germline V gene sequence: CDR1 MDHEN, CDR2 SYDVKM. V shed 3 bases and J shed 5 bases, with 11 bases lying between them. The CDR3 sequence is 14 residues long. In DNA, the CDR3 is TGTGCCAGCAGTTTTCTCGGTAGCGACAATGAGCAGTTCTTC. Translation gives CASSFLGSDNEQFF.

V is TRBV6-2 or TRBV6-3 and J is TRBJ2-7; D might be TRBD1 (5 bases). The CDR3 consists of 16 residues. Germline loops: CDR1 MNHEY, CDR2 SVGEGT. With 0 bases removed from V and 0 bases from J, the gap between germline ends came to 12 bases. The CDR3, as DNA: TGTGCCAGCAGTTACTCATTACAGGTGAGCTCCTACGAGCAGTACTTC. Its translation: CASSYSLQVSSYEQYF.

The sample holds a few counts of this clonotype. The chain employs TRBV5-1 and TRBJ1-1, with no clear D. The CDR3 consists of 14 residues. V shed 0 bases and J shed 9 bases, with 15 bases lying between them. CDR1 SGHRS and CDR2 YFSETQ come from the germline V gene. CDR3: CASSLAAEQRQAFF. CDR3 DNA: TGCGCCAGCAGCTTGGCTGCAGAGCAACGTCAAGCTTTCTTT.

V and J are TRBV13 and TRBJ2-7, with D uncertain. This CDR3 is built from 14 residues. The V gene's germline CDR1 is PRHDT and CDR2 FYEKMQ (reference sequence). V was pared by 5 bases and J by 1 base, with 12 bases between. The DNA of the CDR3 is TGTGCCAGCAGCACCTACAGTTCGTCCTACGAGCAGTACTTC. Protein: CASSTYSSSYEQYF.